Below are 10 T cell receptor beta chains sequenced from a single sample in a study of blood T cell repertoires in COVID-19. Using immunoSEQ multiplex PCR, the repertoire was profiled, and TCRdb retains in-frame clones only, with some absent. The data contain tens of thousands of clones, 75% to 95% of them singletons. Sequenced: peripheral blood. The receptors derive from a woman between 40 and 50 years old with active COVID-19.

This clone was seen once. CDR3 region: CASSYPGSMNTEAFF. The DNA of the CDR3 is TGTGCCAGCAGTTACCCGGGGAGCATGAACACTGAAGCTTTCTTT. The V call is TRBV6-2 or TRBV6-3, the J call TRBJ1-1, with unresolved D. The germline CDR1 and CDR2 sequences are MNHEY and SVGEGT. This CDR3 spans 15 amino acids. V was shortened by 2 bases and J by 0 bases, with 10 bases between the two germline ends.

This clone has only one observation. The chain recombines TRBV2 with TRBJ2-7; D call uncertain. V was pared by 1 base and J by 13 bases, with 20 bases between. Looked up from germline, CDR1 is SNHLY and CDR2 is FYNNEI. The CDR3 sequence is 14 residues long. CDR3 in amino acids: CASSEGQTRQSNYF. The CDR3 bases are TGTGCCAGCAGTGAAGGTCAGACTCGTCAAAGTAATTACTTC.

This clone was seen just once. This sequence joins TRBV11-3 and TRBJ2-3; D gene unclear. V was trimmed by 5 bases and J by 2 bases, leaving 5 bases between them. From germline, CDR1 is SGHNT and CDR2 YENEEA. The CDR3 length is 12 residues. In DNA, the CDR3 is TGTGCCAGCAGCACCTACACAGATACGCAGTATTTT. Protein product: CASSTYTDTQYF. The whole variable domain, filled in from reference TRBV11-3 and TRBJ2-3, reads EAGVVQSPRYKIIEKKQPVAFWCNPISGHNTLYWYLQNLGQGPELLIRYENEEAVDDSQLPKDRFSAERLKGVDSTLKIQPAELGDSAVYLCASSTYTDTQYFGPGTRLTVL.

This chain connects TRBV6-5 to TRBJ2-7; no definite D call. Trimming stripped 5 bases from V and 0 bases from J, with 11 bases between. CDR1 is MNHEY and CDR2 is SVGAGI in the germline V gene. The length of the CDR3 is 14 residues. The CDR3 spells CASSTRHSSYEQYF. The DNA of the CDR3 is TGTGCCAGCAGTACTCGACATAGCTCCTACGAGCAGTACTTC.

The chain links TRBV19 to TRBJ1-1, with 9 bases aligning to TRBD1. J was trimmed by 5 bases and V by 11 bases; bases with no gene match: 9. Germline loops: CDR1 LNHDA, CDR2 SQIVND (reference sequence). This CDR3 is built from 13 residues. DNA of the CDR3: TGTGCCGTCAGGGACAGGGAAATAACTGAAGCTTTCTTT. This encodes CAVRDREITEAFF.

The chain recombines TRBV7-9 with TRBJ1-1; D possibly corresponds to TRBD1 (5 bases). Trimming took 5 bases from V and 0 from J, leaving 10 bases between them. There are 14 residues in the CDR3. Looked up from germline, CDR1 is SEHNR and CDR2 is FQNEAQ (reference sequence). In DNA, the CDR3 is TGTGCCAGCAGCCCGACAGCTTTGAACACTGAAGCTTTCTTT. As protein: CASSPTALNTEAFF.

The genes are TRBV30 and TRBJ2-3; D call uncertain. Germline loops: CDR1 GTSNPN, CDR2 SVGIG (reference sequence). The length of the CDR3 is 14 residues. Trimming pared 4 bases from V and 3 bases from J, leaving 14 bases between. CDR3 in amino acids: CAWIGRQRTDTQYF. In DNA form, the CDR3 reads TGTGCCTGGATCGGCCGACAAAGGACAGATACGCAGTATTTT.

The CDR3 DNA is TGTGCCAGCAGTGACCGTCCGGGACTAGCGGGGGGGCCGGTTGAGCAGTTCTTC. Amino acid sequence: CASSDRPGLAGGPVEQFF. J is TRBJ2-1 and V is TRBV6-4, with 16 positions matching TRBD2. Germline V gives CDR1 MRHNA, CDR2 SNTAGT. V dropped 2 bases and J dropped 9; count of bases not matched to a gene: 10. This CDR3 has 18 residues.

The chain carries TRBV14 and TRBJ1-2, with 7 bases matching TRBD1. The germline CDR1 and CDR2 sequences are SGHDN and FVKESK. The CDR3 is 18 residues long. V dropped 4 bases and J dropped 8; count of bases not matched to a gene: 22. This chain's CDR3 is CASSRNKGTETPLGGYTF. The CDR3 nucleotides are TGTGCCAGCAGCCGAAACAAGGGGACAGAGACACCTTTGGGGGGCTACACCTTC.

The chain combines TRBV5-1 with TRBJ2-2; TRBD1 aligns across 7 bases. Per germline, CDR1 SGHRS and CDR2 YFSETQ. This CDR3 has 16 amino acids. The junction had 3 bases not matched to a gene; V was cut back by 0 bases and J by 1 base. The CDR3 sequence: CASSLGGQRNTGELFF. The CDR3 DNA is TGCGCCAGCAGCTTGGGGGGACAGAGGAACACCGGGGAGCTGTTTTTT.